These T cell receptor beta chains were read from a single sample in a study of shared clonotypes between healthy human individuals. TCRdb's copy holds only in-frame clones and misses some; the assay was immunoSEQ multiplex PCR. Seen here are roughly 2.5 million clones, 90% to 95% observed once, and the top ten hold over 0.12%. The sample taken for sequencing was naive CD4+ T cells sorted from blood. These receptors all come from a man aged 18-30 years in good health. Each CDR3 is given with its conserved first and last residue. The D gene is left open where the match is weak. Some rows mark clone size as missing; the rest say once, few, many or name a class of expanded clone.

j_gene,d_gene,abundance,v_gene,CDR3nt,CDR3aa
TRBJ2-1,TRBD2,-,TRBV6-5,TGTGCCAGCAGTTCGCTAGCGGCCGGGATCAATGAGCAGTTCTTC,CASSSLAAGINEQFF
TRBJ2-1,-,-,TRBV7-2,TGTGCCAGCAGCTTAGATCTCAGAAATCTCAATGAGCAGTTCTTC,CASSLDLRNLNEQFF
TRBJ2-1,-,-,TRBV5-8,TGTGCCAGCAGAGGTCTTCAGGCAGAGAGGAACAATGAGCAGTTCTTC,CASRGLQAERNNEQFF
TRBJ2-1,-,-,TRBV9,TGTGCCAGCAGCGTGGAACTAGCTTACAATGAGCAGTTCTTC,CASSVELAYNEQFF
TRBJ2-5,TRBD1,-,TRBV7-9,TGTGCCAGCAGTCGGACAGGGCAAGAGACCCAGTACTTC,CASSRTGQETQYF
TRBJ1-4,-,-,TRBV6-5,TGTGCCAGCGGATCCGAGGCGCTGGGGAATGAAAAACTGTTTTTT,CASGSEALGNEKLFF
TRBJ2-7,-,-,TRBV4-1,TGCGCCAGCAGCCAAGAGCCAGGGAACCAGGGCTCCTACGAGCAGTACTTC,CASSQEPGNQGSYEQYF
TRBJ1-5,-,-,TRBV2,TGTGCCAGCAGTGAATTATCACCCGCGAAAACAAAAAAACGGAATCAGCCCCAGCATTTT,CASSELSPAKTKKRNQPQHF
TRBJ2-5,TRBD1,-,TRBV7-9,TGTGCCAGCAGCTTAGGGGACAGGGGGGACCAAGAGACCCAGTACTTC,CASSLGDRGDQETQYF
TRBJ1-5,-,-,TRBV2,TGTGCCAGCAGTGAAGCGTTCCTCAATCAGCCCCAGCATTTT,CASSEAFLNQPQHF
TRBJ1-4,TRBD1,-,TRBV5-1,TGCGCCAGCAGCTCTATACCGGGACAGGGAAATGAAAAACTGTTTTTT,CASSSIPGQGNEKLFF
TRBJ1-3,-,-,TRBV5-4,TGTGCCAGCAGCTTACAGGGTCCTGGAAACACCATATATTTT,CASSLQGPGNTIYF
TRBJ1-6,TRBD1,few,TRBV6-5,TGTGCCAGCAGTTACTCCGGGACAGGGAATTCACCCCTCCACTTT,CASSYSGTGNSPLHF
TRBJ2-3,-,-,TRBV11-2,TGTGCCAGCAGCTTAGCAGGCACAGATACGCAGTATTTT,CASSLAGTDTQYF
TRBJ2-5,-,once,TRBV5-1,TGCGCCAGCAGCTTGAACGGGCTACAAGAGACCCAGTACTTC,CASSLNGLQETQYF
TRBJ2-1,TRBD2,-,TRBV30,TGTGCCTGGAGTGTGTGGGCTAGCGGGGGGACCAGCTCCTACAATGAGCAGTTCTTC,CAWSVWASGGTSSYNEQFF
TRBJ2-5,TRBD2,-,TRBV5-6,TGTGCCAGCAGCCCGTCCTGGGGAGGGAGGGAGACCCAGTACTTC,CASSPSWGGRETQYF
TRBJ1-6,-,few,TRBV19,TGTGCCAGTAGTCTGCCTCGATGGACACTAGGAGGGAATTCACCCCTCCACTTT,CASSLPRWTLGGNSPLHF
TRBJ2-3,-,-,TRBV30,TGTGCCTGGAGTGTACTGGCAGGGCCTAATCCAGATACGCAGTATTTT,CAWSVLAGPNPDTQYF
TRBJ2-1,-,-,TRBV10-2,TGCGCCAGCAGTGTTTCACATGACCCGAGGAATGAGCAGTTCTTC,CASSVSHDPRNEQFF